This T cell receptor (beta chain) is from a study of post-analysis software for immune sequencing data. Overall study findings and caveats: Five TRBV segments were significantly more frequent in patients than in controls. TRBV5-6, TRBV5-1 and TRBV20-1 were among these segments.

About this clonotype itself: Its antigen is currently unknown.

Unique molecular identifiers were built into the TCR beta cDNA libraries. T cells, about 0.9 to 11 million of them, yielded 500,000 to 600,000 cDNA molecules. TCRdb passed the PCR reads through MiXCR, listing each CDR3 protein once. The sample lists about 820,000 distinct CDR3 sequences; 53% were seen once. The CDR3 is made up of 16 amino acids. V lost 1 base to trimming and J lost 4 bases; unmatched junction nucleotides: 10. Germline CDR1 and CDR2: DFQATT and SNEGSKA (reference sequence). Sequenced input: blood. The source is a girl between 10 and 17 years old with multiple sclerosis. V usage is TRBV20-1 and J usage is TRBJ2-1, with 7 bases lining up with TRBD1. CDR3 loop: CSARGGQSGDYNEQFF. CDR3 coding DNA: TGCAGTGCTAGAGGGGGACAGTCAGGGGATTACAATGAGCAGTTCTTC.